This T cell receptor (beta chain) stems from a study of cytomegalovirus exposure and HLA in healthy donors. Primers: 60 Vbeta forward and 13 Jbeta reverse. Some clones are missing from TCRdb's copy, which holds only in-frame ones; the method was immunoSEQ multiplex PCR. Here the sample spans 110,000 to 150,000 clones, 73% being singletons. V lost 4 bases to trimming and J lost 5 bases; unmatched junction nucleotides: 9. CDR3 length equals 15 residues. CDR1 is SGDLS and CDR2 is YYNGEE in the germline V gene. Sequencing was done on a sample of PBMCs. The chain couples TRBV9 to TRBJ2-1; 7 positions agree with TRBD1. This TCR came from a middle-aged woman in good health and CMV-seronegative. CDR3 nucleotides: TGTGCCAGCAGCCGCCGACAGGGATCAAACAATGAGCAGTTCTTC. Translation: CASSRRQGSNNEQFF.